This T cell receptor beta chain was captured by sequencing in a study of blood T cell repertoires in COVID-19. The wider study: Specimens from acute and convalescent COVID-19 originated in the United States, Italy and Spain. The cDNA or gDNA used as material had been derived from T cells, B-cell-depleted T cells, or PBMCs.

Authors' methods: Quantification of nucleated cells was approximated via reference gene primer amplification. Only in-frame clones appear in the TCRdb table, and some are missing; sequencing was by immunoSEQ multiplex PCR. Clone size and the V and J calls come from that table; the DNA yielded D and trimming. The repertoire holds 90,000 to 150,000 clones, with 85% to 90% as singletons. CDR3 length: 15 residues. V was pared by 3 bases and J by 1 base, with 6 bases of the junction left unmatched. Germline CDR1 reads SGHNT; CDR2 reads YYREEE (reference sequence). This chain connects TRBV5-4 to TRBJ1-2; 7 bases line up with TRBD1. The TCR was taken from a woman aged 45-65 years with active or convalescent COVID-19. The sample was peripheral blood. The CDR3 nucleotides are TGTGCCAGCAGCTACACGGACAGGCTTAACTATGGCTACACCTTC. This gives the protein CASSYTDRLNYGYTF.